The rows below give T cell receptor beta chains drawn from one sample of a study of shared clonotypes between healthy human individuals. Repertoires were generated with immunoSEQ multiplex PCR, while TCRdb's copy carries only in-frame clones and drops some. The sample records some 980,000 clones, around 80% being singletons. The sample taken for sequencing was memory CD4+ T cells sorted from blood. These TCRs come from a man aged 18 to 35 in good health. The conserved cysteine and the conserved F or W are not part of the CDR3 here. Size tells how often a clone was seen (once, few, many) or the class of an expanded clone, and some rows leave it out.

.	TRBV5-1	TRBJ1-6	ASSFGQQSSYNSPLH
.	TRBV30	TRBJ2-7	AWSVSGRAGYEQY
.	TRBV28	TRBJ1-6	ASTFGTEARFNSPLH
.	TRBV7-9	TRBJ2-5	ASVPREGKTQY
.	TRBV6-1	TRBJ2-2	ASSRQGSWTGELF
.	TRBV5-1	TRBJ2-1	ASSLERQGAYEQF
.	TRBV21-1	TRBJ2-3	ASINWRRADTQY
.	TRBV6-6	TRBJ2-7	ASTDNGRRYEQY
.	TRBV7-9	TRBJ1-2	ASAGDITNYGYT
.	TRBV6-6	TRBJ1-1	ASSYPEKNTEAF
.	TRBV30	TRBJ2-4	AWSGGTGLKNIQY
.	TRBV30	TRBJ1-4	AWRPPAPLTNEKLF
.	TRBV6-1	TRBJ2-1	ASTEGAYPTNEQF
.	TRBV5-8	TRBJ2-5	ASRLGETQY
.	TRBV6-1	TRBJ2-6	ASSELRVSGANVLT
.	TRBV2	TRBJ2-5	ASSDLRTGLQETQY
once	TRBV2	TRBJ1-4	ASRGQGGEKLF
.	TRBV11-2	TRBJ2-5	ASSLTGDPDRGETQY
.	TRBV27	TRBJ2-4	ASSPGKNIQY
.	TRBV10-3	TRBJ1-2	AISEAPGGAPYYGYT
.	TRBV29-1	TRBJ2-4	SVSQGGKNIQY
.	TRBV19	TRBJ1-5	ASSGSGHQPQH
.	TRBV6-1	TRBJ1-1	ASSWTRTSEAF
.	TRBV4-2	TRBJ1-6	ASSQWAGGGSSPLH
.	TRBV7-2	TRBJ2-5	ASSFPSGRRETQY
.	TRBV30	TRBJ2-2	AWSSSNTGELF
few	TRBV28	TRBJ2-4	ASSLGQAKNIQY